This T cell receptor beta chain was retrieved from a study of blood T cell repertoires in COVID-19. About the research overall: PBMCs, B-cell-depleted T cells, or T cells were the source of the cDNA or gDNA that made up the material.

This CDR3 has 15 residues. Germline V gene data show CDR1 as LNHNV and CDR2 as YYDKDF (reference sequence). V dropped 0 bases and J dropped 8 bases, with 13 bases sitting between them. Here immunoSEQ multiplex PCR was the method, and the copy in TCRdb shows in-frame clones only, minus some. The table has about 330,000 clones, approximately 90% seen once. This chain uses TRBV15 with TRBJ1-4; maybe TRBD1 (5 bases). The sequence was collected from a man aged 25 to 40 with COVID-19, enrolled during active disease. The sample comprised peripheral blood. DNA for the CDR3: TGTGCCACCAGCAGAGATCGGGGGTCAGGCGAAAAACTGTTTTTT. Translated: CATSRDRGSGEKLFF.